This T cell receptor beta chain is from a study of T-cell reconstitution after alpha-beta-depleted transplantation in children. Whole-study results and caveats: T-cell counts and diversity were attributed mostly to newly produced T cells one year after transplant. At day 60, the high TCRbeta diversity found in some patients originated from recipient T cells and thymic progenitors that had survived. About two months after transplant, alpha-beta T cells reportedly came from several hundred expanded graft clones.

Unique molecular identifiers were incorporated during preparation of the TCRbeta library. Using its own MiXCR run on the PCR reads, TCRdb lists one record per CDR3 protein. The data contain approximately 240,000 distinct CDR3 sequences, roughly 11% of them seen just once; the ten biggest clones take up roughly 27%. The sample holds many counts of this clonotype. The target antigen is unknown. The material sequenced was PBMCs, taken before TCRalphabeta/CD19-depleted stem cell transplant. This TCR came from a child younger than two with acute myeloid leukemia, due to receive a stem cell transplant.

The DNA of the CDR3 is TGTGCCATCAGACGGACTAGCGGGAGTGCCCCAATATACAATGAGCAGTTCTTC. This sequence encodes CAIRRTSGSAPIYNEQFF. The rearrangement uses TRBV10-3 and TRBJ2-1, with 13 bases aligning to TRBD2. This CDR3 comprises 18 residues. V gave up 6 bases and J gave up 4 bases; unmatched junction bases: 12. CDR1 is ENHRY and CDR2 is SYGVKD in the germline V gene.